This T cell receptor (beta chain) was recovered during a study of shared clonotypes between healthy human individuals (dated by TCRdb to the early 2020s). About the investigation overall: The cohort included three men and a couple of women between 18 and 49 years of age. To estimate repertoire size and how much clonotype sharing occurs between individuals, the study deeply sequenced the blood TCR repertoires of five healthy adults. To increase sequencing depth and limit assay-specific biases, TCR repertoire library preparation and sequencing were carried out by different laboratories using diverse techniques. Per donor, leukapheresis produced somewhere between about 0.85 and 10 billion PBMCs.

Using the deep immunoSEQ assay, TCR CDR3 regions were amplified from genomic DNA by multiplex PCR. Extracted genomic DNA from each cell subset was distributed evenly across all wells of several immunoSEQ 96-well plates, and each plate was treated as a replicate. For unsorted PBMC, around 300 ng of genomic DNA, equivalent to about 30,000 T cell genomes, went into each replicate PCR. Ten immunoSEQ deep assay plates were used to sequence unsorted PBMC genomic DNA. The purified libraries were quantified using a Qubit 3.0 fluorometer, sized with a Bioanalyzer 2100, and then quantified again using the KAPA Library Quantification kit. Every immunoSEQ 96-well plate was sequenced on a dedicated single-read 150-cycle Illumina NextSeq 550 flow cell. The authors' pipeline ran thus. Because the immunoSEQ output included only junctional sequences and no quality scores, the filtering could not be the same as the filtering used for full-length reads. To assign V/J genes and CDR3, sequences were annotated against IMGT germline references using PyIR, a Python wrapper for IgBLAST v1.9. Reads were filtered out if the reads had weak V/J assignments (E-value above 1e-6), no CDR3, stop codons, out-of-frame junctions, or ambiguous translated residues. V3J clonotypes were defined by identical inferred V gene, J gene, and CDR3 amino acid sequence. Percentage overlap between repertoires was computed as shared unique clonotypes divided by the size of the smaller repertoire. RTK rarefaction, the Chao1 estimator, and Recon v2.1 estimates of unobserved clonotypes were used to assess repertoire richness. Sourced from immuneACCESS, this table was stored by TCRdb with only in-frame sequences that have V and J called. A share of the clones is absent; for the studies checked, an unresolved V gene accounts for under half, and the remainder has no known explanation. V, J and clone size were drawn from that table, and D and trimming were deduced from the DNA. A total of roughly 510,000 clones appear in this sample, approximately 79% of them only once. Jointly, the top ten make up about an eighth of the sample.

Donors were healthy HIV-negative adults with no recently reported acute infections or vaccinations. Only Caucasian adults living in Nashville, Tennessee, USA were represented among the donors. For unsorted samples, 80 million to 100 million PBMCs were counted, and genomic DNA was extracted using the QIAamp DNA Blood Mini kit. Blood was obtained by leukapheresis, after which PBMCs were separated by Ficoll-Histopaque density gradient centrifugation and cryopreserved in liquid nitrogen vapor phase. In regard to this clone: What antigen it recognizes has not been identified. The record has no base qualities; no much larger clone is one base away.

General findings and caveats noted by the study authors: Based on pairwise subsampling, the degree of clonotype sharing among donors was expected to be affected by sequencing depth. Sampling was limited to blood, and TCR repertoires in tissue likely differ from TCR repertoires in blood. The small number of donors limited the genetic and exposure-history diversity represented.

Input material: PBMCs. This receptor was taken from a middle-aged woman in good health. Some clones in this sample may be carry-over from other donors' samples.

The CDR3 protein sequence reads: CASSPLGGLNTEAFF. The DNA sequence is given as TGTGCCAGCAGCCCATTGGGAGGATTGAACACTGAAGCTTTCTTT. The rearrangement combines TRBV5-4 with TRBJ1-1; confidence is insufficient to name the D gene. In the germline V gene (reference sequence), CDR1 corresponds to SGHNT and CDR2 to YYREEE. The CDR3 sequence holds 15 residues, the cysteine and phenylalanine included. Only the CDR3 DNA is retained, 45 bases long and in frame from the first base. Trimming removed 4 bases from V and 0 bases from J, leaving 13 bases between the germline ends.